The TCR beta chain under discussion was sequenced for a study of blood T cell repertoires in COVID-19. This clone was recorded only once. This CDR3 contains 17 residues. V shed 6 bases and J 2 bases; nucleotides not matched to a gene: 12. Germline values: CDR1 KGHSH, CDR2 LQKENI. Clones were read by immunoSEQ multiplex PCR, and TCRdb kept only the in-frame ones, dropping some. The repertoire consists of over 200,000 clones, with less than 85% occurring once and the leading ten covering approximately 2%. This TCR was sampled from a man between 60 and 70 years old who had recovered from COVID-19. The sample comprised PBMCs or T cells enriched from blood (not recorded which). The genes are TRBV18 and TRBJ2-7, with TRBD1 identical over 11 bases. CDR3 sequence reads: CASSLLPPGQGAYEQYF. Here the CDR3 DNA reads TGTGCCAGCTCGCTCCTCCCCCCGGGACAGGGGGCCTACGAGCAGTACTTC.